Each of the 11 T cell receptor beta chains below was sequenced from the same sample in a study of OX40 agonist ivuxolimab in advanced cancers. Some clones are missing from TCRdb's copy, which holds only in-frame ones; the method was immunoSEQ multiplex PCR. The sample carries roughly 120,000 clones, approximately 90% recorded once. Sample: CD4+ or CD8+ T cells sorted from blood, taken in a trial of the OX40 agonist ivuxolimab. Receptors were obtained from an adult with an advanced solid tumor such as melanoma, head and neck, liver or kidney cancer.

This rearrangement joins TRBV9 to TRBJ1-1; 9 bases map to TRBD1. V was pared by 4 bases and J by 5 bases, with 15 bases of the junction left unmatched. Per germline, CDR1 SGDLS and CDR2 YYNGEE. This CDR3 contains 17 residues. CDR3 coding DNA: TGTGCCAGCAGCCCGCAACAGGGGGCGGCGGGATATACTGAAGCTTTCTTT. Protein product: CASSPQQGAAGYTEAFF.

This chain joins TRBV6-6 and TRBJ1-2; maybe TRBD1 (6 bases). V was clipped by 4 bases and J by 4 bases, with 19 bases between them. Germline assignment: CDR1 MNHNY and CDR2 SVGAGI (reference sequence). The CDR3 consists of 16 residues. Written as DNA, the CDR3 is TGTGCCAGCAGTTGGGGGCCGGGGGAAGGATCCTATGGCTACACCTTC. It codes for CASSWGPGEGSYGYTF.

The chain recombines TRBV5-4 with TRBJ1-5; possible D gene TRBD1, 6 bases. CDR1 and CDR2 (germline): SGHNT, YYREEE (reference sequence). With 0 bases removed from V and 4 bases from J, the gap between germline ends came to 11 bases. The CDR3 runs 15 residues. This chain's CDR3 is CASSLAGQTNQPQHF. As DNA, the CDR3 is TGTGCCAGCAGCTTGGCCGGACAGACGAATCAGCCCCAGCATTTT.

The chain recombines TRBV7-2 with TRBJ1-5, with D possibly matching TRBD1 (6 bases). V was clipped by 4 bases and J by 2 bases, with 12 bases between them. Germline V CDR1 and CDR2: SGHTA, FQGNSA. This CDR3 has 15 residues. The CDR3 DNA follows: TGTGCCAGCAGCTCAAAACAGGGACGCAATCAGCCCCAGCATTTT. Translating it yields CASSSKQGRNQPQHF.

The chain combines TRBV18 with TRBJ2-5; TRBD2 aligns across 7 bases. This CDR3 spans 13 amino acids. With 6 bases clipped from V and 4 bases from J, the junction kept 5 bases outside the gene matches. Germline V gene data show CDR1 as KGHSH and CDR2 as LQKENI. The DNA of the CDR3 is TGTGCCAGCTCCGACGGGGGGAGAGAGACCCAGTACTTC. Its protein product is CASSDGGRETQYF. The whole variable domain, remainder taken from reference TRBV18 and TRBJ2-5, is NAGVMQNPRHLVRRRGQEARLRCSPMKGHSHVYWYRQLPEEGLKFMVYLQKENIIDESGMPKERFSAEFPKEGPSILRIQQVVRGDSAAYFCASSDGGRETQYFGPGTRLLVL.

J is TRBJ1-2 and V is TRBV6-5; 8 bases line up with TRBD1. CDR1 and CDR2 (germline): MNHEY, SVGAGI. Losses at the gene ends were 0 bases for V and 8 bases for J; bases not matched to a gene: 5. This CDR3 has 14 residues. DNA for the CDR3: TGTGCCAGCAGTTACTCTGGCAGGGGGCAAGGCTACACCTTC. Its protein is CASSYSGRGQGYTF.

The genes are TRBV7-3 and TRBJ1-6; unclear D gene. Germline V gives CDR1 SGHTA, CDR2 FQGTGA. V shed 0 bases and J shed 4 bases, with 4 bases lying between them. CDR3 length: 14 residues. The CDR3 region is CASSLTGYNSPLHF. CDR3 DNA: TGTGCCAGCAGCTTAACGGGATATAATTCACCCCTCCACTTT.

On this clone itself: The sample contains more than one DNA sequence encoding this CDR3. The V call is TRBV5-1, the J call TRBJ2-1, with D possibly being TRBD2 (5 bases). The CDR3 length is 15 residues. Trimming removed 0 bases at V and 7 bases at J, with 14 bases between. Looked up from germline, CDR1 is SGHRS and CDR2 is YFSETQ. This CDR3 is CASSLGGSLGNEQFF. DNA of the CDR3: TGCGCCAGCAGCTTGGGAGGGAGCTTGGGGAATGAGCAGTTCTTC.

The chain uses TRBV19 and TRBJ2-1; the D gene is possibly TRBD2 (7 bases). The ends were cut back, 8 bases at V and 0 bases at J, with 17 bases in the middle. CDR1 and CDR2 (germline): LNHDA, SQIVND (reference sequence). The CDR3 runs 16 residues. This CDR3 reads CASDFGGRRSYNEQFF. CDR3 DNA: TGTGCCAGTGATTTCGGGGGGCGCCGCTCCTACAATGAGCAGTTCTTC.

The chain employs TRBV12-2 and TRBJ2-5. TRBV12-2 is a pseudogene segment. This CDR3 has 12 residues. The CDR3 sequence: CASRLFSGTQYF. The CDR3 region has the DNA TGTGCAAGTCGCTTATTTTCTGGGACCCAGTACTTC.

The chain recombines TRBV5-6 with TRBJ2-7; D might be TRBD2 (7 bases). The CDR3 length is 15 residues. The germline V gene has CDR1 SGHDT and CDR2 YYEEEE. The V and J ends lost 4 bases and 5 bases respectively, with 19 bases between them. CDR3 sequence reads: CASSSLGGQYNEQYF. The CDR3 region has the DNA TGTGCCAGCAGCAGCTTGGGGGGGCAGTATAACGAGCAGTACTTC.